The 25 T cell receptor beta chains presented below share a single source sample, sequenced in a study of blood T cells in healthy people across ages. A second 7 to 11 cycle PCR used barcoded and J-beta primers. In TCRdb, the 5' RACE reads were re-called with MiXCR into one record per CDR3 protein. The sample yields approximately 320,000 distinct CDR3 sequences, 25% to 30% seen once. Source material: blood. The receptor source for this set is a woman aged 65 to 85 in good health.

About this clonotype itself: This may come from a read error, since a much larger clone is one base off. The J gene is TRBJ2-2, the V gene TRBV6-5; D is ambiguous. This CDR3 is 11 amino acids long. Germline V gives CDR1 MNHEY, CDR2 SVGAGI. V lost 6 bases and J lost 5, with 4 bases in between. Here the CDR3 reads CASRRTGELFF. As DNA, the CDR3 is TGTGCCAGCAGGAGGACCGGGGAGCTGTTTTTT.

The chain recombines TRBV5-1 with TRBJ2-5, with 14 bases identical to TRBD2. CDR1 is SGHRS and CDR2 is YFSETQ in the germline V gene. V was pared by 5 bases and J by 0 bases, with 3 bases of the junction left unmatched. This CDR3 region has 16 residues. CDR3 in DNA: TGCGCCAGCAGTGGACTAGCGGGAGGCAACCAAGAGACCCAGTACTTC. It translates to CASSGLAGGNQETQYF.

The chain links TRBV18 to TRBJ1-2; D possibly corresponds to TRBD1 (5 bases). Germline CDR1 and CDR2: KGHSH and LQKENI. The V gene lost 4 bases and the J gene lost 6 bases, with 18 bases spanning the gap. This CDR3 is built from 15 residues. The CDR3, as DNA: TGTGCCAGCTCACGGCAGGGCGCGAATACGGATGGCTACACCTTC. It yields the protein CASSRQGANTDGYTF.

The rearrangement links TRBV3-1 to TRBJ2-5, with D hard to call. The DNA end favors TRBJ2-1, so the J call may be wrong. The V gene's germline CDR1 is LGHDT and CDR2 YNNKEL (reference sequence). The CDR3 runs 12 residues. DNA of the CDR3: TGTGCCAGCAGCCAGAAAGGCCGTGAGCAGTTCTTC. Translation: CASSQKGREQFF.

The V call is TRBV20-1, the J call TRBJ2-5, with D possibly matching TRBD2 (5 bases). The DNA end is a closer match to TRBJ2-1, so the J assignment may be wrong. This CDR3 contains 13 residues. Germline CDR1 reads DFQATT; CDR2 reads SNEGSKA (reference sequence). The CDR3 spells CSAFPELGDEQFF. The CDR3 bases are TGCAGTGCTTTCCCCGAACTAGGCGATGAGCAGTTCTTC.

CDR3 amino acids: CSARSGGANEQFF. The CDR3 DNA follows: TGCAGTGCTAGGTCGGGAGGGGCCAATGAGCAGTTCTTC. This chain uses TRBV20-1 with TRBJ2-1; 8 bases match TRBD2. This CDR3 comprises 13 residues. Germline V gene data show CDR1 as DFQATT and CDR2 as SNEGSKA (reference sequence). V was pared by 3 bases and J by 6 bases, with 4 bases of the junction left unmatched.

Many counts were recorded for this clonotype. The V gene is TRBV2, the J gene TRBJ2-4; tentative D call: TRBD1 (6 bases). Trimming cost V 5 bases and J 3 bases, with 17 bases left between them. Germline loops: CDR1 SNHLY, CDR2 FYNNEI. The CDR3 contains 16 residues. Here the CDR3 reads CASSSELRGNKNIQYF. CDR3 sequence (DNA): TGTGCCAGCAGTTCGGAGCTTAGGGGGAACAAAAACATTCAGTACTTC.

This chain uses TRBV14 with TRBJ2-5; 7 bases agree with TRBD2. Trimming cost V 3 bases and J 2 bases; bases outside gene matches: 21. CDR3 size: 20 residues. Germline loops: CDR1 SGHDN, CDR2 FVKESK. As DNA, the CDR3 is TGTGCCAGCAGCCATGATAATTTGCGTGGGGCTAGCGGAGAACAAGAGACCCAGTACTTC. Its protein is CASSHDNLRGASGEQETQYF.

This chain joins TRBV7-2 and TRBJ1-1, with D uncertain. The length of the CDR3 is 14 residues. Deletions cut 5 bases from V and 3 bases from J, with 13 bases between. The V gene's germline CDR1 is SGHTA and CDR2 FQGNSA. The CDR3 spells CASSVTYLYTEAFF. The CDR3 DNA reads TGTGCCAGCAGCGTCACTTACTTGTACACTGAAGCTTTCTTT.

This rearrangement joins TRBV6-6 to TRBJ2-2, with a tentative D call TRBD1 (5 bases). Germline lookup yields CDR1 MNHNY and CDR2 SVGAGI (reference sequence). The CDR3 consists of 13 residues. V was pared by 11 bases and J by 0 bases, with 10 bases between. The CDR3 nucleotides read TGTGCCGGAAGACAGTCGAACACCGGGGAGCTGTTTTTT. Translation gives CAGRQSNTGELFF.

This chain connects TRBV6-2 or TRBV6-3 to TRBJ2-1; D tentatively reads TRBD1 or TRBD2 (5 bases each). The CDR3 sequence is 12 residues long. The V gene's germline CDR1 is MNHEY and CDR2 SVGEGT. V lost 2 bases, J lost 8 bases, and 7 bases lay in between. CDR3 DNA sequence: TGTGCCAGCAGTTACGTGGGGGATGAGCAGTTCTTC. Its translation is CASSYVGDEQFF.

The DNA of the CDR3 is TGTGCCAGCAGCTTAGAGGGGCCAGGGATCGACGAGCAGTACTTC. Its translation: CASSLEGPGIDEQYF. This sequence joins TRBV11-2 and TRBJ2-5, with D possibly matching TRBD1 (5 bases). The J call may be incorrect, as the DNA end agrees better with TRBJ2-7. The CDR3 has 15 residues. Germline CDR1 is SGHAT and CDR2 is FQNNGV.

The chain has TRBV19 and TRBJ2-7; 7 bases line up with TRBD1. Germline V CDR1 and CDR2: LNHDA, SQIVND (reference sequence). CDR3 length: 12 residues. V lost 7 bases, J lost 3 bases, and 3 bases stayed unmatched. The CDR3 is CASKGDSYEQYF. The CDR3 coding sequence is TGTGCCAGTAAGGGGGACAGCTACGAGCAGTACTTC. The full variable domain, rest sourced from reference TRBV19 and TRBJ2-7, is DGGITQSPKYLFRKEGQNVTLSCEQNLNHDAMYWYRQDPGQGLRLIYYSQIVNDFQKGDIAEGYSVSREKKESFPLTVTSAQKNPTAFYLCASKGDSYEQYFGPGTRLTVT.

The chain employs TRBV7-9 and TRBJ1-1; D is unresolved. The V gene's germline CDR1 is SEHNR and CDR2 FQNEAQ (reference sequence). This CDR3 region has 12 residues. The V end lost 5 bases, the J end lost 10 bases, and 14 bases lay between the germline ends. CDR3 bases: TGTGCCAGCAGCACTTCGGCCGGGAGAGCTTTCTTT. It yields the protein CASSTSAGRAFF.

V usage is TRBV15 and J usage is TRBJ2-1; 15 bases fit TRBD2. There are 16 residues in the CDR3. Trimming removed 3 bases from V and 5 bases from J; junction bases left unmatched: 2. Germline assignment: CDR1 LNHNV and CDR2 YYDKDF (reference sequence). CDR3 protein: CATSSWTSGRDNEQFF. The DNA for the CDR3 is TGTGCCACCAGCAGTTGGACTAGCGGGAGGGACAATGAGCAGTTCTTC.

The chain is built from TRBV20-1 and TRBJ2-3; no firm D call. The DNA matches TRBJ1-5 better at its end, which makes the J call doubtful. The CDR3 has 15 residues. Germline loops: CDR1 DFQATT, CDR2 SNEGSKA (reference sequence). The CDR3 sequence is CSARGLGDRADTQHF. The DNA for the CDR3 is TGCAGTGCTAGAGGTTTGGGAGATCGCGCAGATACGCAGCATTTT.

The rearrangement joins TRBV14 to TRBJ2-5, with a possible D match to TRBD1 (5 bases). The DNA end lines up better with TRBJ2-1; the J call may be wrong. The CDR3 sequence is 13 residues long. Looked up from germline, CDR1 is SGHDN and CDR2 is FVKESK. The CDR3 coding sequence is TGTGCCAGCAGCCAAGGCAGGGTGGATGAGCAGTTCTTC. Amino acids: CASSQGRVDEQFF.

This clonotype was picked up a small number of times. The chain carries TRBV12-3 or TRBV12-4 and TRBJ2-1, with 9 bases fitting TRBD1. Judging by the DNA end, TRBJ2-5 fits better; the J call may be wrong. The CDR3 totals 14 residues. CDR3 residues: CASAHRGLWETQYF. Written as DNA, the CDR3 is TGTGCCAGCGCCCACAGGGGGCTATGGGAGACCCAGTACTTC.

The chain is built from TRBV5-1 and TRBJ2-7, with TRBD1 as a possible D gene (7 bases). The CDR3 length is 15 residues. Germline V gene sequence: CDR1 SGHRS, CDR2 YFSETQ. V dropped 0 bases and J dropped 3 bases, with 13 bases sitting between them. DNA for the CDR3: TGCGCCAGCAGCTTGGGCGGGACAGACTTCTACGAGCAGTACTTC. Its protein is CASSLGGTDFYEQYF.

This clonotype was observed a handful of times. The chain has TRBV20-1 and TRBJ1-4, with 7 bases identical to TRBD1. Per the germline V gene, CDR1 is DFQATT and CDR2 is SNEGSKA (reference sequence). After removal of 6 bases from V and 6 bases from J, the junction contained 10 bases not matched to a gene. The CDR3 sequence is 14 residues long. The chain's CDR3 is CSAGPTGNDEKLFF. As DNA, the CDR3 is TGCAGTGCGGGTCCGACAGGGAATGATGAAAAACTGTTTTTT.

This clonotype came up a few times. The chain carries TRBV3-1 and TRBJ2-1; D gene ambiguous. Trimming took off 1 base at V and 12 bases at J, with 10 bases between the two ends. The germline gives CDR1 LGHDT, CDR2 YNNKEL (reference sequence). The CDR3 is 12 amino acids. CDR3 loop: CASSQVGSVQFF. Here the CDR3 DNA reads TGTGCCAGCAGCCAAGTTGGGTCGGTGCAGTTCTTC.

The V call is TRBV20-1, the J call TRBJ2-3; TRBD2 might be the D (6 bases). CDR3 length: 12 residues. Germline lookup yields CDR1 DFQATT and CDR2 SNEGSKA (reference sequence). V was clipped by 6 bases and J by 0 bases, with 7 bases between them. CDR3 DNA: TGCAGTGCCGGGACTAGCACAGATACGCAGTATTTT. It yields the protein CSAGTSTDTQYF.

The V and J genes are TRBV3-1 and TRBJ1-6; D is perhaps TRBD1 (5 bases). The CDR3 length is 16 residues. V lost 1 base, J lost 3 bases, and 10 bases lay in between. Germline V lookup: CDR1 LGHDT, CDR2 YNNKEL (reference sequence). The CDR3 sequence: CASSQGDGVYNSPLHF. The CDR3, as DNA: TGTGCCAGCAGCCAAGGGGACGGGGTCTATAATTCACCCCTCCACTTT. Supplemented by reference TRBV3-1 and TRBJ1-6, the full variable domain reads DTAVSQTPKYLVTQMGNDKSIKCEQNLGHDTMYWYKQDSKKFLKIMFSYNNKELIINETVPNRFSPKSPDKAHLNLHINSLELGDSAVYFCASSQGDGVYNSPLHFGNGTRLTVT.

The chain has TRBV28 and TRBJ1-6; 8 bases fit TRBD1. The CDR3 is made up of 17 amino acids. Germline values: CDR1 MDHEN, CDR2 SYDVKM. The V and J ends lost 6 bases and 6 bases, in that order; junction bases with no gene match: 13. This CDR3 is CASRVVTGGDFNSPLHF. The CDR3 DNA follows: TGTGCCAGCAGAGTGGTCACAGGGGGGGACTTTAATTCACCCCTCCACTTT.

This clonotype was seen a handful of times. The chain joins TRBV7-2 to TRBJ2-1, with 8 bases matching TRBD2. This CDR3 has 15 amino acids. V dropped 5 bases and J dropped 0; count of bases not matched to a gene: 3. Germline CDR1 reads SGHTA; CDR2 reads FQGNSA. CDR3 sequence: CASSTSGGSYNEQFF. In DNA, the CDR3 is TGTGCCAGCAGCACCAGCGGGGGCTCCTACAATGAGCAGTTCTTC.